This is a list of T cell receptor beta chains from one sample in a study of T cell repertoires in cytomegalovirus infection. MiXCR was run by TCRdb on the reads, yielding one entry per CDR3 protein. The repertoire holds about 700,000 distinct CDR3 sequences, around a third seen once, with roughly 18% in the top ten. Their recognized antigens are unknown. Sample: cultured PBMCs, taken from culture after CMV antigen stimulation. The receptors were sampled from a human donor in good health (CMV status not recorded). Some clones in this sample may be carry-over from other donors' samples. Both conserved end residues are part of each CDR3. A D gene is named only where the DNA matches it firmly. Clone size is given for some rows only: seen once, a few or many times, or a class if the clone is expanded.

few	TRBV7-8	TRBJ2-5	-	17	CASSLRDPGTTQETQYF	TGTGCCAGCAGCTTGAGAGACCCAGGGACAACACAAGAGACCCAGTACTTC
-	TRBV6-2/TRBV6-3	TRBJ2-7	-	11	CASRLAHEQYF	TGTGCCAGCAGGTTAGCCCACGAGCAGTACTTC
-	TRBV18	TRBJ2-7	TRBD1	14	CASCLGTGGYEQYF	TGTGCCAGCTGTTTAGGGACAGGGGGCTACGAGCAGTACTTC
-	TRBV4-1	TRBJ2-2	-	14	CASSRGTGTGELFF	TGCGCCAGCAGCCGGGGGACGGGGACCGGGGAGCTGTTTTTT
-	TRBV20-1	TRBJ2-5	-	12	CSARTGPGTQYF	TGCAGTGCGCGAACAGGGCCGGGGACCCAGTACTTC
-	TRBV7-9	TRBJ1-2	-	12	CASSFLGSPYTF	TGTGCCAGCAGCTTCCTCGGGAGCCCCTACACCTTC
-	TRBV9	TRBJ2-3	-	14	CASKRDSHTDTQYF	TGTGCCAGCAAGAGGGACTCACACACAGATACGCAGTATTTT
few	TRBV18	TRBJ1-2	-	15	CASSPPAGYTRGYTF	TGTGCCAGCTCACCACCCGCAGGTTATACGCGGGGCTACACCTTC
-	TRBV20-1	TRBJ1-1	-	14	CSALTRGGGTEAFF	TGCAGTGCTCTTACTAGGGGCGGAGGCACTGAAGCTTTCTTT
-	TRBV5-5	TRBJ1-4	-	16	CASSLVLRTGDGKLFF	TGTGCCAGCAGCTTGGTTCTTAGGACGGGTGATGGAAAACTGTTTTTT
-	TRBV11-2	TRBJ1-2	-	15	CASSRIREANYGYTF	TGTGCCAGCAGCCGAATCAGGGAGGCTAACTATGGCTACACCTTC
many	TRBV7-2	TRBJ2-5	TRBD1	14	CASSHGTGQETQYF	TGTGCCAGCAGCCACGGGACAGGGCAAGAGACCCAGTACTTC
few	TRBV4-3	TRBJ1-1	-	17	CASSQEGVGRANTEAFF	TGCGCCAGCAGCCAAGAAGGGGTGGGGCGGGCGAACACTGAAGCTTTCTTT
-	TRBV6-1	TRBJ2-5	TRBD1	13	CASSWDRRGTQYF	TGTGCCAGCAGCTGGGACAGACGGGGGACCCAGTACTTC
many	TRBV7-2	TRBJ2-5	-	14	CASSLVEGGETQYF	TGTGCCAGCAGCTTAGTTGAGGGGGGGGAGACCCAGTACTTC
many	TRBV12-5	TRBJ2-3	-	18	CASGLAHPLDPTPDTQYF	TGTGCTAGTGGTTTGGCCCATCCTCTTGATCCGACCCCAGATACGCAGTATTTT
-	TRBV20-1	TRBJ2-3	TRBD2	12	CGVAGITDTQYF	TGCGGAGTAGCGGGAATCACAGATACGCAGTATTTT
many	TRBV7-8	TRBJ2-7	-	15	CASSLAGTMGHEQYF	TGTGCCAGCAGCTTGGCCGGGACGATGGGGCACGAGCAGTACTTC
many	TRBV28	TRBJ2-5	TRBD2	16	CASSPGLAGVQETQYF	TGTGCCAGCAGTCCGGGACTAGCGGGGGTCCAAGAGACCCAGTACTTC
-	TRBV2	TRBJ1-1	-	14	CASSARGLNTEAFF	TGTGCCAGCAGTGCCAGGGGCTTGAACACTGAAGCTTTCTTT
once	TRBV12-3/TRBV12-4	TRBJ2-3	TRBD2	17	CASSFSGGAGAGDTQYF	TGTGCCAGCAGTTTTTCGGGGGGAGCGGGAGCTGGCGATACGCAGTATTTT
-	TRBV7-9	TRBJ2-1	TRBD1	15	CASRFGQGWFNEQFF	TGTGCCAGCCGCTTCGGACAGGGTTGGTTCAATGAGCAGTTCTTC
few	TRBV20-1	TRBJ2-3	-	11	CSARGRNTQYF	TGCAGTGCTAGGGGGCGGAATACGCAGTATTTT
few	TRBV5-6	TRBJ2-7	-	13	CASSLGAPDEQYF	TGTGCCAGCAGCTTGGGGGCCCCAGACGAGCAGTACTTC
-	TRBV7-6	TRBJ2-7	TRBD2	15	CASSPLGTTNYEQYF	TGTGCCAGCAGCCCCCTCGGGACTACCAACTACGAGCAGTACTTC
many	TRBV7-2	TRBJ1-4	-	13	CASGSGRNEKLFF	TGTGCCAGCGGCTCGGGGCGCAATGAAAAACTGTTTTTT
-	TRBV6-6	TRBJ2-3	-	13	CASRDSGADTQYF	TGTGCCAGCAGGGACAGCGGAGCAGATACGCAGTATTTT
many	TRBV7-2	TRBJ1-1	-	14	CASSVQGFGTEAFF	TGTGCCAGCAGCGTCCAGGGGTTTGGCACTGAAGCTTTCTTT
-	TRBV27	TRBJ2-7	-	13	CASSHGAEGEQYF	TGTGCCAGCAGCCACGGGGCCGAAGGCGAGCAGTACTTC
many	TRBV4-3	TRBJ1-2	-	15	CASSQARRTASGYTF	TGCGCCAGCAGCCAAGCTCGACGGACAGCGAGTGGCTACACCTTC
-	TRBV19	TRBJ1-4	-	13	CASHDRLNEKLFF	TGTGCCAGCCATGACAGGCTTAATGAAAAACTGTTTTTT
-	TRBV12-5	TRBJ2-4	-	15	CASGFQKLAKNIQYF	TGTGCTAGTGGATTCCAGAAACTAGCCAAAAACATTCAGTACTTC
-	TRBV6-6	TRBJ1-6	-	16	CAGSHEAGQINSPLHF	TGTGCCGGCAGTCACGAGGCCGGACAGATTAATTCACCCCTCCACTTT
-	TRBV13	TRBJ2-1	-	15	CASSLEWLSYNEQFF	TGTGCCAGCAGCTTAGAATGGCTGTCCTACAATGAGCAGTTCTTC
-	TRBV7-2	TRBJ2-3	-	14	CASSLGRLFGTQYF	TGTGCCAGCAGCTTAGGCAGGCTATTTGGTACGCAGTATTTT
-	TRBV7-2	TRBJ2-5	-	15	CASSSGPSPVETQYF	TGTGCCAGCAGCTCGGGGCCCAGCCCCGTAGAGACCCAGTACTTC
few	TRBV12-3/TRBV12-4	TRBJ2-7	TRBD2	13	CASQSSGVYEQYF	TGTGCCAGCCAGTCTAGCGGGGTCTACGAGCAGTACTTC
-	TRBV5-4	TRBJ2-2	TRBD2	16	CASSWGTSGYTGDLFF	TGTGCCAGCAGCTGGGGGACTAGCGGATACACCGGGGACCTGTTTTTT
-	TRBV12-3/TRBV12-4	TRBJ1-2	-	14	CASSPIPRNYGYTF	TGTGCCAGCAGTCCCATCCCCCGGAACTATGGCTACACCTTC
-	TRBV20-1	TRBJ1-1	TRBD1	13	CSARGRGFTEAFF	TGCAGTGCGAGGGGGCGAGGGTTCACTGAAGCTTTCTTT
few	TRBV20-1	TRBJ2-7	TRBD2	14	CSASPPTGGQEQYF	TGCAGTGCTAGTCCCCCGACGGGGGGTCAAGAGCAGTACTTC
-	TRBV10-3	TRBJ2-3	-	14	CAISGVRSTDTQYF	TGTGCCATCAGTGGGGTGCGGAGCACAGATACGCAGTATTTT
few	TRBV20-1	TRBJ2-3	-	14	CSAIPGLPTDTQYF	TGCAGTGCTATTCCGGGTTTGCCCACAGATACGCAGTATTTT
few	TRBV2	TRBJ1-2	TRBD1	15	CASSEEGTGNYGYTF	TGTGCCAGCAGTGAAGAGGGGACAGGGAACTATGGCTACACCTTC
many	TRBV11-2	TRBJ2-3	-	16	CASSRTIGASTDTQYF	TGTGCCAGCAGCCGGACTATTGGGGCTAGCACAGATACGCAGTATTTT
-	TRBV20-1	TRBJ2-5	TRBD2	15	CSAGPGAGGGETQYF	TGCAGTGCTGGCCCAGGGGCGGGGGGTGGGGAGACCCAGTACTTC
few	TRBV5-1	TRBJ1-1	-	14	CASSLYGGTTEAFF	TGCGCCAGCAGCTTGTACGGAGGGACCACTGAAGCTTTCTTT
once	TRBV2	TRBJ1-4	-	16	CASSEALWGANEKLFF	TGTGCCAGCAGTGAAGCGCTTTGGGGAGCTAATGAAAAACTGTTTTTT
-	TRBV6-1	TRBJ2-2	-	15	CASSEVWRAREELFF	TGTGCCAGCAGTGAAGTGTGGAGGGCTCGAGAGGAGCTGTTTTTT